These 31 T cell receptor beta chains were sequenced from one sample in a study of blood T cell repertoires in COVID-19. The repertoire was sequenced with immunoSEQ multiplex PCR; TCRdb's copy has only in-frame clones and lacks some. Found here are 100,000 to 150,000 clones, approximately 81% of them singletons; the top ten hold 37%. The sequencing sample was made of peripheral blood. All receptors come from a man aged 40-55 years with active or convalescent COVID-19.

This chain uses TRBV7-2 with TRBJ1-3, with D perhaps TRBD1 (6 bases). Deletions cut 2 bases from V and 2 bases from J, with 10 bases between. Germline CDR1 is SGHTA and CDR2 is FQGNSA. This CDR3 comprises 15 residues. As DNA, the CDR3 is TGTGCCAGCAGCTTATCTGGGGGCCCTGGAAACACCATATATTTT. It is translated as CASSLSGGPGNTIYF.

The chain uses TRBV10-3 and TRBJ1-1; possibly TRBD1 for D (6 bases). Trimming took off 10 bases at V and 1 base at J, with 19 bases between the two ends. The CDR3 loop spans 15 amino acids. Germline V gene lookup returns CDR1 ENHRY and CDR2 SYGVKD. CDR3 in DNA: TGTGCCACCTTGTCGCAGGGGAGTGGGAACACTGAAGCTTTCTTT. Translated: CATLSQGSGNTEAFF.

This chain uses TRBV24-1 with TRBJ2-7; TRBD1 aligns across 8 bases. CDR3 size: 15 residues. V gave up 2 bases and J gave up 2 bases; unmatched junction bases: 4. The germline V gene has CDR1 KGHDR and CDR2 SFDVKD. Here the CDR3 DNA reads TGTGCCACCAGTGATTCAGACAGGGGTACCTACGAGCAGTACTTC. As protein: CATSDSDRGTYEQYF.

The chain uses TRBV7-9 and TRBJ1-2; TRBD1 might be the D (5 bases). Germline loops: CDR1 SEHNR, CDR2 FQNEAQ (reference sequence). V dropped 6 bases and J dropped 8 bases, with 16 bases sitting between them. The CDR3 is 13 amino acids. Here the CDR3 reads CASRFTGGEGYTF. As DNA, the CDR3 is TGTGCCAGCAGGTTTACCGGAGGGGAGGGCTACACCTTC.

This chain connects TRBV24-1 to TRBJ2-3, with 9 bases fitting TRBD2. The germline gives CDR1 KGHDR, CDR2 SFDVKD. The length of the CDR3 is 15 residues. The V gene end was trimmed by 9 bases and the J gene end by 0 bases; junction bases not matched to a gene: 6. CDR3 DNA sequence: TGTGCCACCGGTGGGCGGGGGGGGAGCACAGATACGCAGTATTTT. Translating it yields CATGGRGGSTDTQYF.

This clone was picked up a small number of times. J is TRBJ2-2 and V is TRBV30; D is perhaps TRBD2 (5 bases). This CDR3 spans 11 amino acids. The germline V gene encodes CDR1 GTSNPN and CDR2 SVGIG (reference sequence). The V gene lost 6 bases and the J gene lost 3 bases, with 5 bases spanning the gap. CDR3 coding DNA: TGTGCCTGCGGGGACACCGGGGAGCTGTTTTTT. Translating it yields CACGDTGELFF.

This chain joins TRBV28 and TRBJ1-1, with D possibly matching TRBD1 (5 bases). The CDR3 loop spans 12 amino acids. Looked up from germline, CDR1 is MDHEN and CDR2 is SYDVKM. Trimming shortened V by 6 bases and J by 4 bases, and 9 bases separated the two germline ends. The CDR3 is CASRGGFTEAFF. CDR3 DNA sequence: TGTGCCAGCAGGGGGGGTTTCACTGAAGCTTTCTTT.

The chain combines TRBV14 with TRBJ2-1, with D unresolved. From germline, CDR1 is SGHDN and CDR2 FVKESK. The length of the CDR3 is 16 residues. V lost 3 bases to trimming and J lost 10 bases, with 22 bases between them. CDR3 DNA: TGTGCCAGCAGCCAGTTTTCGGTTTCCGCGCGGCCCGAGCAGTTCTTC. This codes for CASSQFSVSARPEQFF.

The V and J genes are TRBV7-9 and TRBJ2-1; 8 nucleotides line up with TRBD2. The CDR3 spans 17 residues. The germline V gene has CDR1 SEHNR and CDR2 FQNEAQ (reference sequence). Losses at the gene ends were 6 bases for V and 5 bases for J; bases not matched to a gene: 15. The CDR3 DNA sequence: TGTGCCAGCAGTAACGCGATAGGGGCGGGAGGACACAATGAGCAGTTCTTC. As protein: CASSNAIGAGGHNEQFF.

The chain employs TRBV11-2 and TRBJ2-1; 9 bases are a match to TRBD2. J was trimmed by 9 bases and V by 3 bases; bases with no gene match: 9. The CDR3 is made up of 15 amino acids. Germline CDR1 SGHAT, CDR2 FQNNGV. Here the CDR3 DNA reads TGTGCCAGCAGCTTGAAGCGGGGGGCGTGGATTGAGCAGTTCTTC. Its protein product is CASSLKRGAWIEQFF.

The CDR3 DNA sequence: TGTGCCAGCAGCCTAGGGACTAGCGTCTACAATGAGCAGTTCTTC. This codes for CASSLGTSVYNEQFF. The V gene is TRBV4-2, the J gene TRBJ2-1; 10 bases match TRBD2. Germline V CDR1 and CDR2: LGHNA, YNFKEQ. Trimming removed 4 bases from V and 3 bases from J; junction bases left unmatched: 3. CDR3 size: 15 residues.

This clone was found a few times. V gene TRBV16 combines with J gene TRBJ1-5; no clear D. Per the germline V gene, CDR1 is KGHSY and CDR2 is FQNENV. This CDR3 comprises 15 residues. Trimming removed 0 bases at V and 2 bases at J, with 8 bases between. Written as DNA, the CDR3 is TGTGCCAGCAGCCAATCTCAAGAGCGCAATCAGCCCCAGCATTTT. Protein sequence: CASSQSQERNQPQHF.

The chain recombines TRBV6-5 with TRBJ2-7; D gene ambiguous. Trimming shortened V by 0 bases and J by 0 bases, and 6 bases separated the two germline ends. The length of the CDR3 is 14 residues. CDR1 MNHEY and CDR2 SVGAGI come from the germline V gene. As DNA, the CDR3 is TGTGCCAGCAGTTACTCGTTCAGCTCCTACGAGCAGTACTTC. Protein: CASSYSFSSYEQYF.

The gene calls are TRBV6-6 and TRBJ2-1; D is undetermined. CDR3 length: 14 amino acids. Germline V CDR1 and CDR2: MNHNY, SVGAGI (reference sequence). The V end lost 0 bases, the J end lost 5 bases, and 8 bases lay between the germline ends. The DNA for the CDR3 is TGTGCCAGCAGTTACTCGAGGCAGAACAATGAGCAGTTCTTC. Its translation is CASSYSRQNNEQFF.

The chain employs TRBV19 and TRBJ1-5, with D perhaps matching TRBD1 (5 bases). V gave up 5 bases and J gave up 7 bases, with 24 bases separating them. The length of the CDR3 is 17 residues. The germline CDR1 and CDR2 sequences are LNHDA and SQIVND (reference sequence). CDR3 coding DNA: TGTGCCAGTAGTGTACCTCAGGGCGGGGCCGGGGTGCAGCCCCAGCATTTT. Translated, it gives CASSVPQGGAGVQPQHF.

In this sample, this clone turned up a few times. This CDR3 is CASSYAGKNTGELFF. In nucleotides, the CDR3 is TGTGCCAGCAGTTACGCGGGCAAGAACACCGGGGAGCTGTTTTTT. The chain is built from TRBV6-5 and TRBJ2-2; D perhaps matches TRBD2 (5 bases). This CDR3 has 15 residues. Trimming pared 2 bases from V and 1 base from J, leaving 8 bases between. Germline-derived CDR1 and CDR2 are MNHEY and SVGAGI.

J is TRBJ2-7 and V is TRBV5-4, with 9 positions matching TRBD1. V shed 4 bases and J 4 bases; nucleotides not matched to a gene: 9. Germline loops: CDR1 SGHNT, CDR2 YYREEE (reference sequence). The CDR3 covers 15 residues. The CDR3, as DNA: TGTGCCAGCAGCGACCCCGGGACAGGGCGTTACGAGCAGTACTTC. This encodes CASSDPGTGRYEQYF.

The table lists this clone with a count of one. The chain employs TRBV6-6 and TRBJ2-3; possibly TRBD1 for D (5 bases). The V end lost 11 bases, the J end lost 3 bases, and 21 bases lay between the germline ends. CDR1 and CDR2 (germline): MNHNY, SVGAGI (reference sequence). The CDR3 is 15 amino acids. CDR3 sequence: CAARVGHLGTDTQYF. DNA of the CDR3: TGTGCCGCCCGGGTCGGACACCTTGGGACAGATACGCAGTATTTT.

The chain joins TRBV30 to TRBJ1-5; a weak D match, TRBD1 (6 bases). V gave up 7 bases and J gave up 6 bases, with 13 bases separating them. This CDR3 contains 12 residues. Germline-derived CDR1 and CDR2 are GTSNPN and SVGIG (reference sequence). The CDR3 sequence is CASGGAGQPQHF. The DNA for the CDR3 is TGTGCCTCTGGGGGGGCAGGTCAGCCCCAGCATTTT.

The chain employs TRBV5-1 and TRBJ1-6, with D unclear. CDR1 and CDR2 from the germline V gene are SGHRS and YFSETQ. V lost 0 bases and J 8 bases, leaving 18 bases between the germline ends. The length of the CDR3 is 17 residues. This CDR3 reads CASSLARTGKFDSPLHF. In nucleotides, the CDR3 is TGCGCCAGCAGCTTGGCCAGGACGGGGAAATTTGATTCACCCCTCCACTTT.

This clone was detected only once. This rearrangement joins TRBV2 to TRBJ1-3; possible D gene TRBD1, 6 bases. This CDR3 is 15 amino acids long. The V and J ends lost 8 bases and 4 bases respectively, with 18 bases between them. Germline CDR1 and CDR2: SNHLY and FYNNEI. The CDR3 loop reads CASGDPDRSGNTIYF. For the CDR3, the DNA is TGTGCCAGCGGGGATCCAGACAGGAGCGGAAACACCATATATTTT.

This clone showed up just a few times. This chain uses TRBV7-9 with TRBJ1-1; tentatively, D is TRBD1 (6 bases). Trimming left V 0 bases short and J 4 bases short, with 15 bases between. CDR3 length equals 16 residues. CDR1 is SEHNR and CDR2 is FQNEAQ in the germline V gene (reference sequence). DNA of the CDR3: TGTGCCAGCAGCTTAGCGACAGGACCCCTGGGCACTGAAGCTTTCTTT. Translation gives CASSLATGPLGTEAFF.

The chain recombines TRBV9 with TRBJ2-1; 10 positions match TRBD2. Unmatched junction bases numbered 11, after V lost 1 base and J lost 7 bases. In germline, CDR1 is SGDLS, CDR2 YYNGEE. The CDR3 loop spans 17 amino acids. The CDR3 DNA follows: TGTGCCAGCAGCGTAAATCAGGCTAGCGGGAGAGGGAATGAGCAGTTCTTC. Its protein product is CASSVNQASGRGNEQFF.

The chain joins TRBV3-1 (or the pseudogene TRBV3-2) to TRBJ1-3; no clear D gene. CDR3 size: 18 residues. The V gene's germline CDR1 is LGHDT and CDR2 YNNKEL (reference sequence). Trimming stripped 0 bases from V and 0 bases from J, with 15 bases between. The CDR3 region has the DNA TGTGCCAGCAGCCAAGACTTCCTGACGGGATACTCTGGAAACACCATATATTTT. Translating it yields CASSQDFLTGYSGNTIYF.

This clone was recorded only once. The chain recombines TRBV7-9 with TRBJ1-2; TRBD1 matches at 7 bases. Trimming took 3 bases from V and 6 from J; bases not matched to a gene: 10. Germline V gene sequence: CDR1 SEHNR, CDR2 FQNEAQ (reference sequence). The CDR3 has 15 residues. The CDR3 reads CASSLTQGDGHGYTF. In nucleotides, the CDR3 is TGTGCCAGCAGCTTGACGCAGGGGGATGGACATGGCTACACCTTC. The full variable domain, its missing parts supplied by reference TRBV7-9 and TRBJ1-2, is DTGVSQNPRHKITKRGQNVTFRCDPISEHNRLYWYRQTLGQGPEFLTYFQNEAQLEKSRLLSDRFSAERPKGSFSTLEIQRTEQGDSAMYLCASSLTQGDGHGYTFGSGTRLTVV.

In this sample, this clone turned up once. This sequence joins TRBV18 and TRBJ1-1; D ambiguous. This CDR3 is built from 15 residues. Looked up from germline, CDR1 is KGHSH and CDR2 is LQKENI. V gave up 3 bases and J gave up 2 bases, with 13 bases separating them. The CDR3 spells CASSPPSGINTEAFF. The CDR3 DNA reads TGTGCCAGCTCACCCCCCTCGGGGATAAACACTGAAGCTTTCTTT.

This chain links TRBV29-1 with TRBJ2-7, with D possibly being TRBD1 (5 bases). Trimming took off 4 bases at V and 5 bases at J, with 15 bases between the two ends. This CDR3 spans 13 amino acids. CDR1 SQVTM and CDR2 ANQGSEA come from the germline V gene. CDR3 residues: CSVVAEPQDEQYF. The DNA of the CDR3 is TGCAGCGTTGTCGCGGAACCACAGGACGAGCAGTACTTC.

The V call is TRBV7-3, the J call TRBJ2-3, with D possibly matching TRBD2 (6 bases). Germline loops: CDR1 SGHTA, CDR2 FQGTGA. The CDR3 consists of 14 residues. The V end was cut by 5 bases, the J end by 3 bases, with 12 bases between. For the CDR3, the DNA is TGTGCCAGCAGCGGGGGGTTACGGACAGATACGCAGTATTTT. It translates to CASSGGLRTDTQYF.

The rearrangement uses TRBV25-1 and TRBJ2-1, with 7 bases matching TRBD1. Germline V lookup: CDR1 MGHDK, CDR2 SYGVNS. This CDR3 contains 14 residues. The V and J ends lost 4 bases and 6 bases, in that order; junction bases with no gene match: 6. CDR3 coding DNA: TGTGCCAGCAGTGGTCCCACAGGGGTCAATGAGCAGTTCTTC. This gives the protein CASSGPTGVNEQFF.

This clone came up once. The chain joins TRBV6-5 to TRBJ1-1; 7 bases are a match to TRBD1. CDR1 and CDR2 (germline): MNHEY, SVGAGI. The CDR3 runs 13 residues. With V trimmed by 4 bases and J by 5 bases, 4 bases remained unmatched. CDR3 region: CASSFRGRTEAFF. CDR3 coding DNA: TGTGCCAGCAGTTTTAGGGGGCGAACTGAAGCTTTCTTT.

The CDR3: CASRSDRESYNEQFF. In DNA form, the CDR3 reads TGTGCCAGCAGATCTGACAGGGAGTCCTACAATGAGCAGTTCTTC. The chain uses TRBV6-5 and TRBJ2-1; 7 positions match TRBD1. V lost 6 bases to trimming and J lost 1 base; unmatched junction nucleotides: 6. Germline V gives CDR1 MNHEY, CDR2 SVGAGI. The CDR3 sequence is 15 residues long.